This T cell receptor beta chain was sequenced in a study of cytomegalovirus exposure and HLA in healthy donors. Looking at the study overall: Drawn from HLA-typed donors, tens of millions of unique TCRs were held in an early data release. Overall study results and limits: The authors excluded some V segments, including TRBV6-2 and TRBV6-3, as indistinguishable. At a 0.05 false discovery rate, a later analysis found 16,951 TCR beta sequences to be associated with HLA alleles.

On this clone itself: What it binds is not known.

With 4 bases clipped from V and 0 bases from J, the junction kept 5 bases outside the gene matches. CDR3 length: 16 amino acids. Germline V gives CDR1 MNHEY, CDR2 SVGAGI. Vbeta (60) and Jbeta (13) primers were used in the PCR. The repertoire was sequenced with immunoSEQ multiplex PCR; TCRdb's copy has only in-frame clones and lacks some. The sample lists some 79,000 clones, around 78% occurring once. The sample comprised PBMCs. This TCR was recovered from a male donor in good health and CMV-seropositive. The gene calls are TRBV6-5 and TRBJ2-7; 11 nucleotides agree with TRBD2. CDR3 nucleotides: TGTGCCAGCAGTTCAGGCGGGACTAGCGGCTCCTACGAGCAGTACTTC. As protein: CASSSGGTSGSYEQYF.